Described below is a single T cell receptor beta chain sequence and its context. In making TCR cDNA, 5'RACE template switching added a universal primer site and UMIs to it. TCRdb called the 5' RACE reads again in MiXCR, with one record for every CDR3 protein. The table lists around 550,000 distinct CDR3 sequences, under 25% of them singletons. Trimming pared 1 base from V and 5 bases from J, leaving 17 bases between. There are 16 residues in the CDR3. The germline V gene has CDR1 SGHTA and CDR2 FQGNSA. These data are taken from a study of T cells after yellow fever vaccination. This clonotype originated in a young man who received the YFV17D yellow fever vaccine. This specimen consisted of PBMCs, obtained 15 days after the yellow fever booster vaccination. The chain carries TRBV7-2 and TRBJ2-5; D is tentatively TRBD1 or TRBD2 (5 bases each). Written as DNA, the CDR3 is TGTGCCAGCAGCTTAGAATCAGGGAGTATCTCGGAGACCCAGTACTTC. It is translated as CASSLESGSISETQYF. Full variable domain (rest looked up from reference TRBV7-2 and TRBJ2-5): GAGVSQSPSNKVTEKGKDVELRCDPISGHTALYWYRQSLGQGLEFLIYFQGNSAPDKSGLPSDRFSAERTGGSVSTLTIQRTQQEDSAVYLCASSLESGSISETQYFGPGTRLLVL.